The 7 T cell receptor beta chains presented below share a single source sample, sequenced in a study of T cells after posttransplantation cyclophosphamide. The data were produced by immunoSEQ multiplex PCR, yet TCRdb's version contains in-frame clones alone and is incomplete. Observed in the sample are roughly 15,000 clones, none of them singletons. Cyclophosphamide on days +3 and +4 followed busulfan-fludarabine conditioning and a marrow graft. The sequencing here drew on PBMCs, taken 1162 days after allogeneic stem cell transplant with posttransplant cyclophosphamide. Receptors were obtained from a female patient in her thirties or forties who received an allogeneic stem cell transplant from a related donor, was CMV-positive, and had no GVHD. Some T cells could come from the graft donor.

The V call is TRBV28, the J call TRBJ2-5; D is possibly TRBD1 (5 bases). The DNA end lines up better with TRBJ2-7; the J call may be wrong. The CDR3 is made up of 15 amino acids. Germline assignment: CDR1 MDHEN and CDR2 SYDVKM. The CDR3 is CASRSARARDYEQYF. CDR3 nucleotide sequence: TGTGCCAGCAGATCCGCCCGGGCCAGGGACTACGAGCAGTACTTC.

This clone was recorded at least ten times. The genes are TRBV6-5 and TRBJ2-1; 9 bases map to TRBD2. The CDR3 is 16 residues long. Germline CDR1 reads MNHEY; CDR2 reads SVGAGI. J was trimmed by 6 bases and V by 0 bases; bases with no gene match: 6. The CDR3 loop is CASSYSKLAGLNEQFF. The CDR3 DNA reads TGTGCCAGCAGTTACTCGAAGCTAGCGGGGCTCAATGAGCAGTTCTTC.

CDR3 loop: CASSWGQINTGELFF. CDR3 DNA sequence: TGTGCCAGCAGCTGGGGACAGATTAACACCGGGGAGCTGTTTTTT. The chain uses TRBV5-4 and TRBJ2-2; 7 bases agree with TRBD1. CDR1 and CDR2 from the germline V gene are SGHNT and YYREEE (reference sequence). V shed 3 bases and J 2 bases; nucleotides not matched to a gene: 4. CDR3 size: 15 residues.

This clone has a count of ten or more. The genes are TRBV5-5 and TRBJ1-1, with unresolved D. The CDR3 is made up of 14 amino acids. Germline loops: CDR1 SGHKS, CDR2 YYEKEE (reference sequence). Trimming cost V 2 bases and J 6 bases, with 14 bases left between them. The CDR3 here is CASSFQRDTSEAFF. The CDR3 nucleotides are TGTGCCAGCAGCTTCCAGAGAGACACCTCTGAAGCTTTCTTT.

This clone showed up just a few times. This chain uses TRBV6-5 with TRBJ2-3, with a possible D match to TRBD1 (6 bases). CDR1 MNHEY and CDR2 SVGAGI come from the germline V gene. V lost 4 bases to trimming and J lost 0 bases, with 14 bases between them. This CDR3 has 16 residues. The CDR3, as DNA: TGTGCCAGCAGTTCGACAGGTGGGGGTAGCACAGATACGCAGTATTTT. As protein: CASSSTGGGSTDTQYF.

This clone was detected many times. This rearrangement joins TRBV7-9 to TRBJ1-1; D gene ambiguous. V was pared by 5 bases and J by 4 bases, with 11 bases between. Looked up from germline, CDR1 is SEHNR and CDR2 is FQNEAQ (reference sequence). The CDR3 covers 13 residues. For the CDR3, the DNA is TGTGCCAGCAGCACCAGGTTGGTCACTGAAGCTTTCTTT. It is translated as CASSTRLVTEAFF.

The genes are TRBV7-2 and TRBJ1-2, with TRBD1 matching over 7 bases. Trimming cost V 2 bases and J 4 bases; bases outside gene matches: 10. Germline lookup yields CDR1 SGHTA and CDR2 FQGNSA. The CDR3 length is 16 residues. The CDR3 DNA sequence: TGTGCCAGCAGCTTAATTTTCGGAGGGGGCCCCTATGGCTACACCTTC. Protein: CASSLIFGGGPYGYTF.